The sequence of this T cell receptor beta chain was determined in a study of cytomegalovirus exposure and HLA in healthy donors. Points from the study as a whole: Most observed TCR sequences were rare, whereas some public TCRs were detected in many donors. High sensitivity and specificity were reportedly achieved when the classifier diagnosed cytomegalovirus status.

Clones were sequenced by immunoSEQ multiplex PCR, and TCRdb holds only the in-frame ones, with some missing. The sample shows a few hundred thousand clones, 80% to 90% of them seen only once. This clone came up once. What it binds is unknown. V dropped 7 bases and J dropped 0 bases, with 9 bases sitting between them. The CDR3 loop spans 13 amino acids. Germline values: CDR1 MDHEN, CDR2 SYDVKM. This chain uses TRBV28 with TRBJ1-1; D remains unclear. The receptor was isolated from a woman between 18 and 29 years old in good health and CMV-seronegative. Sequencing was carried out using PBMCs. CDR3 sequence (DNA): TGTGCCAGCACGGTGAGAATGAACACTGAAGCTTTCTTT. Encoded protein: CASTVRMNTEAFF.